Listed below are T cell receptor beta chains from one sample, sequenced in a study of breast tumors, draining lymph nodes, adjacent tissues. TCRdb fed the multiplex PCR reads into MiXCR, producing one record per CDR3 protein. The sample contains 50,000 to 65,000 distinct CDR3 sequences, roughly 39% of which appear only once. Sequenced sample: breast tumor tissue. All receptors come from a female donor with breast cancer. Some clones in this sample may be carry-over from other donors' samples. Both conserved end residues are part of each CDR3. D genes are given only for firm matches. Where a row states a size, it is once, few, many or the class of an expanded clone; other rows omit it.

DNA: TGTGCCAGCAGCGAAAGGGACCCTAGGGGGGCAGATACGCAGTATTTT; CDR3: CASSERDPRGADTQYF; size: many; V: TRBV9; J: TRBJ2-3; D: .
DNA: TGTGCCAGCAGCCCCCCCGACCGCCAAGAGACCCAGTACTTC; CDR3: CASSPPDRQETQYF; size: many; V: TRBV13; J: TRBJ2-5; D: .
DNA: TGTGCCACCAGCACCGGGGACAGGGGAAGGTACGAGCAGTACTTC; CDR3: CATSTGDRGRYEQYF; size: many; V: TRBV15; J: TRBJ2-7; D: TRBD1
DNA: TGTGCCAGCAATCGGGACAGACAAGAGACCCAGTACTTC; CDR3: CASNRDRQETQYF; size: many; V: TRBV7-2; J: TRBJ2-5; D: TRBD1
DNA: TGTGCCAGCAGCCGCCTTGGGAGCGGGAGTCCAAGAGAGACCCAGTACTTC; CDR3: CASSRLGSGSPRETQYF; size: many; V: TRBV7-8; J: TRBJ2-5; D: TRBD2
DNA: TGTGCCAGCAGTGCGTGGTTTGGAGTCGGTCGGGCAGACATTCAGTACTTC; CDR3: CASSAWFGVGRADIQYF; size: .; V: TRBV6-1; J: TRBJ2-4; D: .
DNA: TGTGCCAGCAGTTCCCATTTATCAGAGACCCAGTACTTC; CDR3: CASSSHLSETQYF; size: .; V: TRBV28; J: TRBJ2-5; D: .
DNA: TGTGCCAGTCGGGGACAGGGCTACGAGCAGTACTTC; CDR3: CASRGQGYEQYF; size: many; V: TRBV12-3/TRBV12-4; J: TRBJ2-7; D: TRBD1
DNA: TGCAGCGTTGCCCCCTCAAAAGATCTGGGGAATGAGCAGTTCTTC; CDR3: CSVAPSKDLGNEQFF; size: many; V: TRBV29-1; J: TRBJ2-1; D: .
DNA: TGTGCCAGCAGCGCCCAGCGGGAGGGCCCTGGGGCCAACGTCCTGACTTTC; CDR3: CASSAQREGPGANVLTF; size: many; V: TRBV9; J: TRBJ2-6; D: TRBD2
DNA: TGCGCCAGCAGCTTGGGACCTAGCGGGAGCAATGAGCAGTTCTTC; CDR3: CASSLGPSGSNEQFF; size: many; V: TRBV5-1; J: TRBJ2-1; D: TRBD2
DNA: TGTGCCACCAGTCCGACAGGGGCAGGCTATGGCTACACCTTC; CDR3: CATSPTGAGYGYTF; size: many; V: TRBV24-1; J: TRBJ1-2; D: TRBD1
DNA: TGCGCCAGCAGCTTGAGTAGGGATGTTACCGGGGAGCTGTTTTTT; CDR3: CASSLSRDVTGELFF; size: many; V: TRBV5-1; J: TRBJ2-2; D: .
DNA: TGTGCCAGCGGATGGGGGGGGACTAGCACAGGTACGCAGTATTTT; CDR3: CASGWGGTSTGTQYF; size: once; V: TRBV6-1; J: TRBJ2-3; D: TRBD2
DNA: TGCGCTAATTCACCAATACTACTAGCGCCCGGCGGAGAGACCCAGTACTTC; CDR3: CANSPILLAPGGETQYF; size: .; V: TRBV20-1; J: TRBJ2-5; D: TRBD2
DNA: TGTGCCAGCAGCCCAGGGACCGGCGGTCCCCAGTACTTC; CDR3: CASSPGTGGPQYF; size: many; V: TRBV7-3; J: TRBJ2-5; D: .
DNA: TGTGCCAGCAGTTATGCCCTTTTGACTAGCGGGAGAAATGAGCAGTTCTTC; CDR3: CASSYALLTSGRNEQFF; size: many; V: TRBV6-5; J: TRBJ2-1; D: TRBD2
DNA: TGTGCCATCAGGGCGGACAGGGGAACTATGAACACTGAAGCTTTCTTT; CDR3: CAIRADRGTMNTEAFF; size: many; V: TRBV10-3; J: TRBJ1-1; D: TRBD1
DNA: TGTGCCACCAGCAGAGGGGGGCCGAATTCACCCCTCCACTTT; CDR3: CATSRGGPNSPLHF; size: many; V: TRBV15; J: TRBJ1-6; D: .
DNA: TGTGCCAGCAGTTTACTAGCGGGAGGGAACGAGCAGTACTTC; CDR3: CASSLLAGGNEQYF; size: many; V: TRBV27; J: TRBJ2-7; D: TRBD2
DNA: TGCGCCAGCAGCTTGGGAGGTACGAGCGGGGCTCCCTACGAGCAGTACTTC; CDR3: CASSLGGTSGAPYEQYF; size: many; V: TRBV5-1; J: TRBJ2-7; D: TRBD2
DNA: TGCAGCGTACGGGACTCGGCGGATACGCAGTATTTT; CDR3: CSVRDSADTQYF; size: many; V: TRBV29-1; J: TRBJ2-3; D: .
DNA: TGTGCCAGCAGTCACGGGACAGGGGGCACAGATACGCAGTATTTT; CDR3: CASSHGTGGTDTQYF; size: .; V: TRBV6-4; J: TRBJ2-3; D: TRBD1
DNA: TGCAGTGCCAGCAGTCACGGGACTAGATTGTACGAGCAGTACTTC; CDR3: CSASSHGTRLYEQYF; size: .; V: TRBV20-1; J: TRBJ2-7; D: TRBD2
DNA: TGTGCCAGCAGCCAAAATATTGACAGGGGTTCTTCACCACTCTACTTT; CDR3: CASSQNIDRGSSPLYF; size: .; V: TRBV27; J: TRBJ1-6; D: TRBD1
DNA: TGCGCCAGCAGCCAGCCGGACAGCCAAGGGGAGACCCAGTACTTC; CDR3: CASSQPDSQGETQYF; size: many; V: TRBV4-1; J: TRBJ2-5; D: .
DNA: TGTGCCAGCAGTCGAGAGGGTTGGGACGGCGAGAATTCCCAGTATGGCTACACCTTC; CDR3: CASSREGWDGENSQYGYTF; size: .; V: TRBV7-2; J: TRBJ1-2; D: .
DNA: TGTGCCAGCAGTCACTCCCCCCGGGGGCCCCAGCATTTT; CDR3: CASSHSPRGPQHF; size: .; V: TRBV6-2/TRBV6-3; J: TRBJ1-5; D: .
DNA: TGTGCCAGCAGCCCCGGGCGGAATGAAAAACTGTTTTTT; CDR3: CASSPGRNEKLFF; size: many; V: TRBV7-2; J: TRBJ1-4; D: .
DNA: TGTGCCAGCAGCTCCCGAGGGCCCTCCGGAAAACTGTTTTTT; CDR3: CASSSRGPSGKLFF; size: .; V: TRBV5-6; J: TRBJ1-4; D: .
DNA: TGTGCCAGCAGCTTGACAGGGGGACACTATGGCTACACCTTC; CDR3: CASSLTGGHYGYTF; size: .; V: TRBV7-2; J: TRBJ1-2; D: TRBD1